Listed here is a single T cell receptor beta chain. This table comes from immunoSEQ multiplex PCR, and its TCRdb copy is limited to in-frame clones, with some not included. The top ten hold approximately 4% of the sample, which has some 130,000 clones, approximately 88% seen once. This sample was included in a study of T cell responses to AZD1222 COVID-19 vaccine. The CDR3 runs to 14 residues. Germline V gene sequence: CDR1 LNHDA, CDR2 SQIVND (reference sequence). Trimming took 7 bases from V and 0 from J, leaving 9 bases between them. The sequenced sample was peripheral blood, obtained on day 0 of AZD1222 vaccination. The clonotype originates from an adult in good health. The chain couples TRBV19 to TRBJ2-2; D uncertain. The CDR3 loop reads CASNGFSNTGELFF. CDR3 bases: TGTGCCAGTAACGGGTTCTCGAACACCGGGGAGCTGTTTTTT.